This T cell receptor beta chain was sequenced during a study of blood T cells in healthy people across ages (dated by TCRdb to 2015 to 2017). About the study as a whole: In model experiments, roughly one uniquely barcoded TCR beta cDNA molecule per two T cells was captured by template switching. The study measured age-related changes in TCR beta repertoire diversity using deep sequencing normalized with unique cDNA molecular identifiers. Four age groups were formed from the donors: young (average approximately 15 years), middle-aged (just under 40), aged (about 62) and long-lived (around 82). To avoid experimental bias, donors of different ages were randomly spread across the sequencing lanes. For two donors (one aged 18 to 30 and one aged 80 or older), the study analyzed two additional independent replicas of 1 million unique cDNA reads from the same blood draw.

The paper's findings and limits, for the study overall: Compared with the aged group, the long-lived group had more naive CD4+ T cells, fewer expanded clones and increased TCR diversity, a pattern suggesting age selection. Since profiling was done on bulk unsorted PBMCs, naive and antigen-experienced compartments could not be conclusively compared. Estimates of total diversity based on one million sequenced T cells were regarded as lower bounds and as underestimates. Observed TCR beta diversity per million T cells fell roughly linearly with age, and a significant reduction was already apparent by age around 40. The CMV infection status of donors was not known, potentially confounding age-related changes in expanded clonotypes. There was a strong correlation between observed TCR beta diversity and the percentage of naive T cells measured by flow cytometry.

The germline V gene specifies MGHDK as CDR1 and SYGVNS as CDR2. Germline trimming amounts to 3 bases on V and 7 bases on J, with 2 as the count of junction bases outside the gene matches. The CDR3 has 12 amino acids, counting the end cysteine and phenylalanine. This entry keeps only the CDR3 DNA: 36 bases, framed from base 1. Systemically healthy Caucasian individuals from Russia, over 30 in total and aged about 6 to 95 years, were included as donors. Approximately 10 milliliters of peripheral blood were collected from each donor into EDTA-treated Vacutainer tubes. PBMCs were isolated by Ficoll-Paque density-gradient centrifugation, with at least 6 million obtained per sample. Total RNA, at least 5 micrograms per sample, was extracted from PBMCs with Trizol reagent. For every donor, flow cytometry on a PBMC aliquot measured the percentage of naive CD45RAhigh/CD27high T cells. The method behind the library was 5' RACE. Instrument used: Illumina HiSeq 2500. The second PCR ran for roughly 7 to 11 cycles and used a J-beta primer mix along with a sample-barcoded 5' primer. Each TCR beta cDNA molecule received a unique molecular identifier from a template-switch 5' adaptor carrying 12 random nucleotides. Each sample yielded at least 2.5 million CDR3-containing paired-end reads. The Mint cDNA synthesis kit, primed by a TRBC-specific oligonucleotide, was used to synthesize first-strand cDNA from all RNA. Following uracil-DNA glycosylase treatment, all cDNA underwent a first 18-cycle PCR with the universal primers M1SS and BC2_uni_R. In the original analysis: Each sample was normalized by randomly selecting 1 million high-quality reads, each carrying a distinct molecular identifier. Instead of being binned into consensus sequences, reads that shared molecular identifiers were thrown out. MiTCR, set to a Q25 quality threshold and the strictest error-elimination algorithm, was used for CDR3 identification, clonotype clustering and error correction. A nonparametric unseen species model using Euler transformation provided a lower-bound estimate of total TCR beta diversity. TCRdb applied fastp at Q25 and MiXCR to the public reads, then kept only in-frame beta chains. Merged by CDR3 protein, the rows form single entries marked with the most common genes and DNA. The V and J calls here are based on TCRdb, not the publication. This sample lists about 640,000 distinct CDR3 sequences; about 54% were detected once. The ten largest account for around 37% of the sample.

Comments on this clonotype: The specificity of this receptor is unknown. Base qualities are not at hand, and no much larger clone is one base apart.

The chain employs TRBV25-1 and TRBJ1-2, and 7 bases in between align with TRBD1. The sequence derives from a man aged 60 to 69 in good health. Input material: blood. In nucleotides, the sequence is TGTGCCAGCAGTGATGGGACAGCTGGCTACACCTTC. This translates into CASSDGTAGYTF.